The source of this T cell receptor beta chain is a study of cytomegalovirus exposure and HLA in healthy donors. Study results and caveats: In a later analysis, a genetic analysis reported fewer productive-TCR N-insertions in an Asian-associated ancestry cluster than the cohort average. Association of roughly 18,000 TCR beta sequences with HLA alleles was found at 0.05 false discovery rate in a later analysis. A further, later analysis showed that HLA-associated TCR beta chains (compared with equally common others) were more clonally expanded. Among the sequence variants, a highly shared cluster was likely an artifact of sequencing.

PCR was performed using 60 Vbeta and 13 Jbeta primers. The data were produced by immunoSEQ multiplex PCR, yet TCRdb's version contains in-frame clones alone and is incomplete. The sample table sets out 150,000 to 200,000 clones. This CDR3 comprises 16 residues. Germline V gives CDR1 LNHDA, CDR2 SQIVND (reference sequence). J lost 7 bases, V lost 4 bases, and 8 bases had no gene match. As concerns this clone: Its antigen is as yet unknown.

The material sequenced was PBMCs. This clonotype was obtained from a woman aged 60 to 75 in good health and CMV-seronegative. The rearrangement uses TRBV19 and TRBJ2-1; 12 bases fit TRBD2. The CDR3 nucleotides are TGTGCCAGTAGTAGGGAACTAGCGGGAGGACGTAATGAGCAGTTCTTC. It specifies CASSRELAGGRNEQFF.